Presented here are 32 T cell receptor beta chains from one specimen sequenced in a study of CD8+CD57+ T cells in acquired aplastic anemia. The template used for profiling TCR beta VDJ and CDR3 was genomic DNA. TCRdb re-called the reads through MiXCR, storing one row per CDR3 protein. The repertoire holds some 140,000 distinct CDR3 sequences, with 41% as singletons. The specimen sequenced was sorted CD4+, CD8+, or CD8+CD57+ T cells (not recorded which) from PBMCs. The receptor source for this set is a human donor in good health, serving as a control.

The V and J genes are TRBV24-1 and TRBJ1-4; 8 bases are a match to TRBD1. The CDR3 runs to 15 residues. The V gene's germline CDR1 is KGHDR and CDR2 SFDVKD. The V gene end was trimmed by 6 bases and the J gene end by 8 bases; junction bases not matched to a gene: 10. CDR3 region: CATSLWGQDGEKLFF. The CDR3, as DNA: TGTGCCACCAGTTTATGGGGACAGGACGGGGAAAAACTGTTTTTT.

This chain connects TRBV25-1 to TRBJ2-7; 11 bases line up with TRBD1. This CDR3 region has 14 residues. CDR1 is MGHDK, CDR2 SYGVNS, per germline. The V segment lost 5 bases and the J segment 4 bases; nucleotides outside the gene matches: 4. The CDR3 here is CASSRDRGNYEQYF. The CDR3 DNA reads TGTGCCAGCAGTCGGGACAGGGGGAATTACGAGCAGTACTTC.

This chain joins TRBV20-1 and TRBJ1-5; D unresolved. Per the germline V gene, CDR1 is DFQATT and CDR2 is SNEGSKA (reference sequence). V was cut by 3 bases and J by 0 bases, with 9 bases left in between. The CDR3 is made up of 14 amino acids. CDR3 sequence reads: CSARLRFSNQPQHF. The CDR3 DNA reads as TGCAGTGCTAGGCTTCGGTTTAGCAATCAGCCCCAGCATTTT.

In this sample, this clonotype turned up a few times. CDR3 in DNA: TGTGCCAGCAGCGATCCAGCAGGGGGCCATGAAAAACTGTTTTTT. It encodes CASSDPAGGHEKLFF. The V and J genes are TRBV9 and TRBJ1-4; 8 bases are a match to TRBD1. The CDR3 consists of 15 residues. CDR1 is SGDLS, CDR2 YYNGEE, per germline. Germline trimming cut 3 bases from V and 6 bases from J; bases unmatched to any gene: 7. Supplemented by reference TRBV9 and TRBJ1-4, the full variable domain reads DSGVTQTPKHLITATGQRVTLRCSPRSGDLSVYWYQQSLDQGLQFLIQYYNGEERAKGNILERFSAQQFPDLHSELNLSSLELGDSALYFCASSDPAGGHEKLFFGSGTQLSVL.

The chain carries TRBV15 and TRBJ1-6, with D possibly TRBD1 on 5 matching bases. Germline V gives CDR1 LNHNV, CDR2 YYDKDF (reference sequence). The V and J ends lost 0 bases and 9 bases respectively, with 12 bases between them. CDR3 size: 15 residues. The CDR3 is CATSRDRAFGSPLHF. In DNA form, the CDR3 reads TGTGCCACCAGCAGAGACAGGGCTTTCGGTTCACCCCTCCACTTT.

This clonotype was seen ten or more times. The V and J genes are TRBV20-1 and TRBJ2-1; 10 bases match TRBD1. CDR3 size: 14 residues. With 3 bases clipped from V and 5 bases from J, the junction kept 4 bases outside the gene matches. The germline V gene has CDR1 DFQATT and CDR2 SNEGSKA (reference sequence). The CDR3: CSASSGTGDNEQFF. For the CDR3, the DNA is TGCAGTGCTAGTTCCGGGACAGGGGACAATGAGCAGTTCTTC.

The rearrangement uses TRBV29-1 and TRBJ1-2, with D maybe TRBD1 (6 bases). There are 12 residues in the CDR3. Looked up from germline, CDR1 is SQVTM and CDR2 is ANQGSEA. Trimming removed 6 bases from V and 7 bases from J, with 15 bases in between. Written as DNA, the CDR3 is TGCAGCGTCGAACAGGGTATTCGTGGCTACACCTTC. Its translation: CSVEQGIRGYTF.

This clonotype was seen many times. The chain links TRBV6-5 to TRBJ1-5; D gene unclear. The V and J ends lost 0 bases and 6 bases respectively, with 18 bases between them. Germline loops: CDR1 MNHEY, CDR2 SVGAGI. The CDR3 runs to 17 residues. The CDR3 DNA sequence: TGTGCCAGCAGTTACTCGGTGAAGGGCGAGGGCGGTCAGCCCCAGCATTTT. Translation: CASSYSVKGEGGQPQHF.

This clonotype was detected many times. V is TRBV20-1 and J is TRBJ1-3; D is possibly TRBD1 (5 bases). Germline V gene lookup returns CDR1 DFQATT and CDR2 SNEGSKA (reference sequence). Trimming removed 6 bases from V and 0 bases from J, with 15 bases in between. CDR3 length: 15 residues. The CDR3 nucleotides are TGCAGTGCCCGCTCCGGGGCGCGCTCTGGAAACACCATATATTTT. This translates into CSARSGARSGNTIYF.

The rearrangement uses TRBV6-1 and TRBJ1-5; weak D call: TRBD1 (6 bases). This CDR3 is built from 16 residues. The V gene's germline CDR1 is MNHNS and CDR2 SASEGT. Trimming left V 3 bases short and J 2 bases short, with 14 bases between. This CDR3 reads CASSEGQGRGNQPQHF. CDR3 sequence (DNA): TGTGCCAGCAGTGAGGGGCAGGGGAGAGGCAATCAGCCCCAGCATTTT.

The CDR3 is CARTPPGTGINEQFF. The CDR3 DNA follows: TGTGCCAGGACCCCCCCCGGGACAGGCATCAATGAGCAGTTCTTC. The V gene is TRBV2, the J gene TRBJ2-1; 8 bases line up with TRBD1. The CDR3 runs to 15 residues. Germline CDR1 SNHLY, CDR2 FYNNEI. Trimming removed 9 bases from V and 6 bases from J; junction bases left unmatched: 13.

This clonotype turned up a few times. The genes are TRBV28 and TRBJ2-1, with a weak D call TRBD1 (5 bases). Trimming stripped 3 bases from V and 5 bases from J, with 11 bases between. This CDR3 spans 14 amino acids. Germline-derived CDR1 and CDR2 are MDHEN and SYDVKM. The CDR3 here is CASSFQGKDNEQFF. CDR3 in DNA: TGTGCCAGCAGTTTTCAGGGCAAGGACAATGAGCAGTTCTTC.

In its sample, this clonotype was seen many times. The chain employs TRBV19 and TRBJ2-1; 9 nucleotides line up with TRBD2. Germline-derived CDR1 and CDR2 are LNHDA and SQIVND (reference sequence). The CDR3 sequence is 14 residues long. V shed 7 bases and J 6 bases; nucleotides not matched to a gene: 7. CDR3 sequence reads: CASKVAGGPNEQFF. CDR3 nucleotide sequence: TGTGCCAGTAAGGTCGCGGGAGGGCCCAATGAGCAGTTCTTC.

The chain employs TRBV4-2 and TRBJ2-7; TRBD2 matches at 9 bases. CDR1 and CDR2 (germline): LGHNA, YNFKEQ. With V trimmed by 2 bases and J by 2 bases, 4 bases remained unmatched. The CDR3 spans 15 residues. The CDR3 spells CASSQPGGGAYEQYF. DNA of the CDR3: TGTGCCAGCAGCCAACCAGGCGGGGGGGCCTACGAGCAGTACTTC.

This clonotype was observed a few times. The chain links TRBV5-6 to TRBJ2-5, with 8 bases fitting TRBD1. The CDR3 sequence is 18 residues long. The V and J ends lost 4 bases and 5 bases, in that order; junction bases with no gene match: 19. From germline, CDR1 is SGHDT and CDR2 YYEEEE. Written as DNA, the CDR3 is TGTGCCAGCAGCCTTAAGGACAGGGAAGCCCGTTTAGGGGAGACCCAGTACTTC. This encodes CASSLKDREARLGETQYF. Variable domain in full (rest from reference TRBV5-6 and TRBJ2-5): DAGVTQSPTHLIKTRGQQVTLRCSPKSGHDTVSWYQQALGQGPQFIFQYYEEEERQRGNFPDRFSGHQFPNYSSELNVNALLLGDSALYLCASSLKDREARLGETQYFGPGTRLLVL.

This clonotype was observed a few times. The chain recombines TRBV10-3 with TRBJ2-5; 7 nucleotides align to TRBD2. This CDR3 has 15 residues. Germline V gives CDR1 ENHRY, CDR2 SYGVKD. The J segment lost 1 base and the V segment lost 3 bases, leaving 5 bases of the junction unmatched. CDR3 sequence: CAISESGESQETQYF. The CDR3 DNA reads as TGTGCCATCAGTGAAAGCGGGGAGTCCCAAGAGACCCAGTACTTC.

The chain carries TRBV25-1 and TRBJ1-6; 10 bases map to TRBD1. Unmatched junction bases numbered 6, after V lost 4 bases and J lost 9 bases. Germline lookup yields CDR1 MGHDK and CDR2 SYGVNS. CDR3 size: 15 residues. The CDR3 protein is CASSATTGGSSPLHF. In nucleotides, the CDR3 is TGTGCCAGCAGTGCAACGACAGGGGGCAGTTCACCCCTCCACTTT.

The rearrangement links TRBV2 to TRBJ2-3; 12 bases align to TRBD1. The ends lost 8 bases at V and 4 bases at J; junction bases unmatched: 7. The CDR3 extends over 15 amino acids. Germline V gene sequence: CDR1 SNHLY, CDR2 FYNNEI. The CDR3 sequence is CASGWDRGQPDTQYF. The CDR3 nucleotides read TGTGCCAGCGGTTGGGACAGGGGGCAACCAGATACGCAGTATTTT.

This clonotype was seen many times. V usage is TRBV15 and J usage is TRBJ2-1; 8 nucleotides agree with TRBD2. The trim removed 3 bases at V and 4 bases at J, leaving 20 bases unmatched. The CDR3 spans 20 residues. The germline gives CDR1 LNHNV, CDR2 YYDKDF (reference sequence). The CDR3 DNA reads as TGTGCCACCAGCAGGTATTCTAGCGGGCATCGAGCCAGCAGGTACAATGAGCAGTTCTTC. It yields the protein CATSRYSSGHRASRYNEQFF.

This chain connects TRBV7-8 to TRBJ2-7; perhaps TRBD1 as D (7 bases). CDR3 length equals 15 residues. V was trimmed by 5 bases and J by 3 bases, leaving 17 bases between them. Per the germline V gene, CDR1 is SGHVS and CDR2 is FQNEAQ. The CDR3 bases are TGTGCCAGCAGCCGCCAGGGGCAGGGGGGCTACGAGCAGTACTTC. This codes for CASSRQGQGGYEQYF.

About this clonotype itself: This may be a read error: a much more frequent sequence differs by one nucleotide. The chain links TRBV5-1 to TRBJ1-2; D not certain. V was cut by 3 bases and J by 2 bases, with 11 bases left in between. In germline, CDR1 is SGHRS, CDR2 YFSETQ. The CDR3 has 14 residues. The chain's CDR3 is CASSYKTDNYGYTF. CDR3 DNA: TGCGCCAGCAGCTATAAAACCGACAACTATGGCTACACCTTC.

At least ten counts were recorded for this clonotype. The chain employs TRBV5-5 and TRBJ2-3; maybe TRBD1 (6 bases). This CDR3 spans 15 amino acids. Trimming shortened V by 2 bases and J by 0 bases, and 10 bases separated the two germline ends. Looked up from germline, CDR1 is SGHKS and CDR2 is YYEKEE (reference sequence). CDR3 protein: CASSLDRTSTDTQYF. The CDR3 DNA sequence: TGTGCCAGCAGCTTAGACAGGACCAGCACAGATACGCAGTATTTT.

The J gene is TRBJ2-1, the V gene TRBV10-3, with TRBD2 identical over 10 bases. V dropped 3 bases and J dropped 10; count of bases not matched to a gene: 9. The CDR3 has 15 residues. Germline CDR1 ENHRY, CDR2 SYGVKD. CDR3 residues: CAISDSGGSNIEQFF. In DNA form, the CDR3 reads TGTGCCATCAGTGATAGCGGGGGGTCTAACATCGAGCAGTTCTTC.

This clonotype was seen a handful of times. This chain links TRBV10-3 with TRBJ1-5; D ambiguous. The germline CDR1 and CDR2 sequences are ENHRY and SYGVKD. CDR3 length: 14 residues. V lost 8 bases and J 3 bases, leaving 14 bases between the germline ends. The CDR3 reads CAIGSGNNNQPQHF. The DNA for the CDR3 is TGTGCCATCGGGTCCGGGAATAACAATCAGCCCCAGCATTTT.

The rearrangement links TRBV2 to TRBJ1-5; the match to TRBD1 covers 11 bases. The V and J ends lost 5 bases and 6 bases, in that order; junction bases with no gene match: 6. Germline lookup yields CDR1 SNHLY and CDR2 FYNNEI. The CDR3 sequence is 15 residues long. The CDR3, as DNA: TGTGCCAGCAGTCACGGACAGGGGGCGCGTCAGCCCCAGCATTTT. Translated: CASSHGQGARQPQHF.

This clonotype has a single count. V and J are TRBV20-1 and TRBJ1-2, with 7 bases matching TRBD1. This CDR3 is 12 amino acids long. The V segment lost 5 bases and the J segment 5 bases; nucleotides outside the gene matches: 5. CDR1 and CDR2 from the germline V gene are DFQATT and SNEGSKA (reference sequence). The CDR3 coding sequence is TGCAGTGCTGGGGACAGAACTTATGGCTACACCTTC. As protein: CSAGDRTYGYTF.

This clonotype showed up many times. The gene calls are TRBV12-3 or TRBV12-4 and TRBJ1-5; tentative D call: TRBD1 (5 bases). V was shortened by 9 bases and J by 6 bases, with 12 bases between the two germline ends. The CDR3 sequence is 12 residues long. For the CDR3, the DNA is TGTGCCAGTAGTGGGGACTTTCAGCCCCAGCATTTT. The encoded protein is CASSGDFQPQHF.

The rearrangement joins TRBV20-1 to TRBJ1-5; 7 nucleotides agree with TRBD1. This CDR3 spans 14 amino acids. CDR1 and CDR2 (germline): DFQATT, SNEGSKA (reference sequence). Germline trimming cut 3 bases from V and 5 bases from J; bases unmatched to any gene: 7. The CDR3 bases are TGCAGTGCTAGTTCGGACAGGCTTTATCAGCCCCAGCATTTT. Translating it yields CSASSDRLYQPQHF.

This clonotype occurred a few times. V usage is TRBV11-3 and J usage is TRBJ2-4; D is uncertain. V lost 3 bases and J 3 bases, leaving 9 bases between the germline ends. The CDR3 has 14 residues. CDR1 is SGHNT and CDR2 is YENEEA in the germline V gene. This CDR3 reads CASSFNGDKNIQYF. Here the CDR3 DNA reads TGTGCCAGCAGCTTTAATGGAGACAAAAACATTCAGTACTTC. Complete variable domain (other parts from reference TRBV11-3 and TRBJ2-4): EAGVVQSPRYKIIEKKQPVAFWCNPISGHNTLYWYLQNLGQGPELLIRYENEEAVDDSQLPKDRFSAERLKGVDSTLKIQPAELGDSAVYLCASSFNGDKNIQYFGAGTRLSVL.

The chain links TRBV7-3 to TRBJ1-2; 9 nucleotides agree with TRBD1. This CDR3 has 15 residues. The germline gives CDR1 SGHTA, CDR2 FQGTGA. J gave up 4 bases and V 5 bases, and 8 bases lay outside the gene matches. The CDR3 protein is CASSAGDRASYGYTF. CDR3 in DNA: TGTGCCAGCAGCGCAGGGGACAGGGCTTCCTATGGCTACACCTTC. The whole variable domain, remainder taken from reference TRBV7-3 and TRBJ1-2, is GAGVSQTPSNKVTEKGKYVELRCDPISGHTALYWYRQSLGQGPEFLIYFQGTGAADDSGLPNDRFFAVRPEGSVSTLKIQRTERGDSAVYLCASSAGDRASYGYTFGSGTRLTVV.

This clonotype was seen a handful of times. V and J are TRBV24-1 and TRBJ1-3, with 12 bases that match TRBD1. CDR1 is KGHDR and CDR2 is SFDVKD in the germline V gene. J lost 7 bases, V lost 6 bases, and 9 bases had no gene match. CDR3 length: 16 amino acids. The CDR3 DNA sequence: TGTGCCACCAGTCCCCGGGACAGGGGGCGGTGGAACACCATATATTTT. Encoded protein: CATSPRDRGRWNTIYF.

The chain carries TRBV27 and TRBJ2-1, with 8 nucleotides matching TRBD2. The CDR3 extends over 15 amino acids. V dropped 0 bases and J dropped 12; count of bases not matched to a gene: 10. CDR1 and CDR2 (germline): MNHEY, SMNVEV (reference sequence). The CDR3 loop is CASSLSPSGRGAQFF. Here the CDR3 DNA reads TGTGCCAGCAGTTTATCACCCAGCGGGAGAGGGGCGCAGTTCTTC.